The sequence of this T cell receptor (beta chain) was determined in a study of PD-1 blockade in classical Hodgkin lymphoma. Study-wide findings and caveats: Patients who initiated nivolumab within 1 year of ASCT were excluded.

No patient escaped relapse after autologous stem cell transplantation, and brentuximab vedotin exposure varied. Worth noting for this clone: Its target is not known.

Trimming left V 0 bases short and J 11 bases short, with 13 bases between. The CDR3 length is 13 residues. The germline V gene encodes CDR1 MNHEY and CDR2 SVGAGI. Clones were read by immunoSEQ multiplex PCR, and TCRdb kept only the in-frame ones, dropping some. Among about 40,000 clones listed, 70% to 80% were seen once. This clonotype originated in a human donor with classical Hodgkin lymphoma. The sample here was peripheral blood mononuclear cells (PBMCs), taken at baseline. The rearrangement joins TRBV6-5 to TRBJ1-1; D not certain. The CDR3 DNA reads as TGTGCCAGCAGTTACTCATTCCGGGCCGCGGCTTTCTTT. It yields the protein CASSYSFRAAAFF.